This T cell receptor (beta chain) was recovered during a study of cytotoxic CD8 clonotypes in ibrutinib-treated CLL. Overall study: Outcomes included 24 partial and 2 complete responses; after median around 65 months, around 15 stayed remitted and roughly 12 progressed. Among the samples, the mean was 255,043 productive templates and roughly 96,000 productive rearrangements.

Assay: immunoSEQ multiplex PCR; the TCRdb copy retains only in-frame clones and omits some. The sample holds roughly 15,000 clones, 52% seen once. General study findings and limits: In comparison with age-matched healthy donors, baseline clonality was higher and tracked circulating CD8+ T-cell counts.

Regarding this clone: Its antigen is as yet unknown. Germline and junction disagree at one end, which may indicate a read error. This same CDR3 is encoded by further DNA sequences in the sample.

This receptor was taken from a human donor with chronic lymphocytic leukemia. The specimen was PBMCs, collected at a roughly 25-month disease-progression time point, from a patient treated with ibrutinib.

CDR3 loop: CASSPTSGVETQYF. DNA of the CDR3: TGTGCCAGTAGCCCGACTAGCGGGGTAGAGACCCAGTACTTC. V gene TRBV4-2 combines with J gene TRBJ2-5, with 11 nucleotides matching TRBD2. Looked up from germline, CDR1 is LGHNA and CDR2 is YNFKEQ. CDR3 length equals 14 residues.